This entry lists 3 T cell receptor beta chains sequenced from one sample in a study of glioma-infiltrating T cells after dendritic cell vaccination. The assay was immunoSEQ multiplex PCR, and TCRdb's table has in-frame clones only and misses some. The sample records 55,000 to 70,000 clones, around 83% being singletons. Here the sequenced sample was blood, taken before dendritic cell vaccination. These receptors were obtained from a human donor with glioblastoma.

The rearrangement joins TRBV7-9 to TRBJ2-5, with 8 bases that match TRBD2. V dropped 1 base and J dropped 6; count of bases not matched to a gene: 4. Germline V CDR1 and CDR2: SEHNR, FQNEAQ (reference sequence). This CDR3 contains 14 residues. The CDR3 spells CASSLEGLGKTQYF. In DNA, the CDR3 is TGTGCCAGCAGCTTAGAGGGACTAGGAAAGACCCAGTACTTC. The whole variable domain, filled in from reference TRBV7-9 and TRBJ2-5, reads DTGVSQNPRHKITKRGQNVTFRCDPISEHNRLYWYRQTLGQGPEFLTYFQNEAQLEKSRLLSDRFSAERPKGSFSTLEIQRTEQGDSAMYLCASSLEGLGKTQYFGPGTRLLVL.

This chain uses TRBV5-1 with TRBJ2-3; 9 bases are shared with TRBD2. V was clipped by 8 bases and J by 4 bases; unmatched bases: 8. The length of the CDR3 is 14 residues. The germline gives CDR1 SGHRS, CDR2 YFSETQ. The CDR3 nucleotides read TGCGCCAGTGGGGGCGGGGGGGCCCCAGATACGCAGTATTTT. This codes for CASGGGGAPDTQYF.

V and J are TRBV27 and TRBJ2-7; a possible D gene is TRBD1 (6 bases). The germline V gene encodes CDR1 MNHEY and CDR2 SMNVEV (reference sequence). V lost 6 bases, J lost 4 bases, and 19 bases lay in between. The CDR3 runs to 15 residues. The CDR3 here is CASSLRLTRGYEQYF. The CDR3 bases are TGTGCCAGCAGCCTCAGGCTCACTAGGGGGTACGAGCAGTACTTC.